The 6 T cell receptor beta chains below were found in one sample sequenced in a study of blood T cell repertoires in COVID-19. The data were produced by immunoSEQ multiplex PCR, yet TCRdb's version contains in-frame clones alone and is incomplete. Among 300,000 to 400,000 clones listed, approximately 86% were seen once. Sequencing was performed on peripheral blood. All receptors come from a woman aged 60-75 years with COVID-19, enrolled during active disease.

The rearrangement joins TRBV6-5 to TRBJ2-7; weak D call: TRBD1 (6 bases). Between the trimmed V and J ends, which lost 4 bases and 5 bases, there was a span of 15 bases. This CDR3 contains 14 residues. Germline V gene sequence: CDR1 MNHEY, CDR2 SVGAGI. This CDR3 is CASSSWDIGHEQYF. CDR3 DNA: TGTGCCAGCAGTTCCTGGGACATAGGGCACGAGCAGTACTTC.

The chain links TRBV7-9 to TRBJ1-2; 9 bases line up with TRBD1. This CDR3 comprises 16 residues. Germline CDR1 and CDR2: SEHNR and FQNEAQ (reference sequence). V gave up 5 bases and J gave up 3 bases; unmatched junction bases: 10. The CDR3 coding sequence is TGTGCCAGCAGCCTCACCCAGACAGGGGGAGACTATGGCTACACCTTC. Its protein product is CASSLTQTGGDYGYTF. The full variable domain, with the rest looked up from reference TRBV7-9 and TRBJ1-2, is DTGVSQNPRHKITKRGQNVTFRCDPISEHNRLYWYRQTLGQGPEFLTYFQNEAQLEKSRLLSDRFSAERPKGSFSTLEIQRTEQGDSAMYLCASSLTQTGGDYGYTFGSGTRLTVV.

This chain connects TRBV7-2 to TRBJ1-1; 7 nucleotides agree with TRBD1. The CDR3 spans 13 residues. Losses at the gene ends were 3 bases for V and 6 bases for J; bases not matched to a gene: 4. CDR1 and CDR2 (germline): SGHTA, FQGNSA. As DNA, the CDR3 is TGTGCCAGCAGCTTGACGACAGGGTCTGAAGCTTTCTTT. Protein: CASSLTTGSEAFF.

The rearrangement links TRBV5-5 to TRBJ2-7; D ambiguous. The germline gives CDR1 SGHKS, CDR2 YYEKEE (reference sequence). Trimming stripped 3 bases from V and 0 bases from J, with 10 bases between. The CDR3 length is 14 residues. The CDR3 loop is CASSSSTVSYEQYF. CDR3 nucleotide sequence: TGTGCCAGCAGCTCCTCTACAGTCTCCTACGAGCAGTACTTC.

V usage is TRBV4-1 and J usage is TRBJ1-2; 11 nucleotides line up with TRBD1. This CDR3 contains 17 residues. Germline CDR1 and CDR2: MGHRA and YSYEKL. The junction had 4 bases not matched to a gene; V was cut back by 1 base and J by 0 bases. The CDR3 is CASSQGTGGISNYGYTF. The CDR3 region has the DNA TGCGCCAGCAGCCAAGGGACAGGGGGCATCTCTAACTATGGCTACACCTTC.

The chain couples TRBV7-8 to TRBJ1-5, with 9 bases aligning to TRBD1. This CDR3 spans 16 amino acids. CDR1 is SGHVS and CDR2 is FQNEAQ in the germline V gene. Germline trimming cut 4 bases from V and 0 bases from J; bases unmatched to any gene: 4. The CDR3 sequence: CASSSSGQGSNQPQHF. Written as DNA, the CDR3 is TGTGCCAGCAGCTCTTCGGGACAGGGTAGCAATCAGCCCCAGCATTTT.